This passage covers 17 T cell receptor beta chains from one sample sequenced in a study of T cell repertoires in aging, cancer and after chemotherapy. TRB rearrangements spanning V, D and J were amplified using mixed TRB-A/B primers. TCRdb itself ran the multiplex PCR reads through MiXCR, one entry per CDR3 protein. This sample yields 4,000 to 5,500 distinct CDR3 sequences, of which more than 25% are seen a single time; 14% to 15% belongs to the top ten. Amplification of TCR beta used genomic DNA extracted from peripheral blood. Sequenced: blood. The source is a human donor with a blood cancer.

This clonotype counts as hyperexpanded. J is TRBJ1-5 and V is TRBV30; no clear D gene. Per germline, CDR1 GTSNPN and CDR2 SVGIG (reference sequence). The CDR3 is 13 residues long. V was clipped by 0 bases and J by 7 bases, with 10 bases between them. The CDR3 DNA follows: TGTGCCTGGAGTGTCGGGGTAAGCCAGCCCCAGCATTTT. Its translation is CAWSVGVSQPQHF.

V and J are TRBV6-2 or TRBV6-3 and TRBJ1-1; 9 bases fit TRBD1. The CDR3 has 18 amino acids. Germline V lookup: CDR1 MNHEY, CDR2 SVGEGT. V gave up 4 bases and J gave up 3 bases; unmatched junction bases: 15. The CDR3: CASSSPGTGILRHTEAFF. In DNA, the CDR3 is TGTGCCAGCAGTTCCCCCGGGACAGGGATTCTAAGGCACACTGAAGCTTTCTTT.

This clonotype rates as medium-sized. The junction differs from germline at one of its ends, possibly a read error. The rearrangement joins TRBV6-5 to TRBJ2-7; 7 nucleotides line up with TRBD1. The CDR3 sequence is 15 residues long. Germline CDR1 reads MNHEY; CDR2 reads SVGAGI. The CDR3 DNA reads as TGTGCCAGCAGTCCCAGGACAGGAAGATCCTCCGAGCAGTACTTC. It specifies CASSPRTGRSSEQYF.

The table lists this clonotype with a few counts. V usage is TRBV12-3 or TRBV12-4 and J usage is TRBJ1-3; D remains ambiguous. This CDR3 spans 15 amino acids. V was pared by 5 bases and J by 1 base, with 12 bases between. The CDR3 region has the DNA TGTGCCAGCAGTCGAAACTCAGGTTCTGGAAACACCATATATTTT. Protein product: CASSRNSGSGNTIYF.

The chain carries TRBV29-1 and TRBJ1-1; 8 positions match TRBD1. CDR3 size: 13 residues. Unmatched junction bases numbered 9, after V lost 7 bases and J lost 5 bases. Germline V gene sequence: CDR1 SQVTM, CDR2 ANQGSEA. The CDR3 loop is CSGGQGGTTEAFF. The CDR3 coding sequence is TGCAGCGGTGGACAGGGTGGTACGACTGAAGCTTTCTTT.

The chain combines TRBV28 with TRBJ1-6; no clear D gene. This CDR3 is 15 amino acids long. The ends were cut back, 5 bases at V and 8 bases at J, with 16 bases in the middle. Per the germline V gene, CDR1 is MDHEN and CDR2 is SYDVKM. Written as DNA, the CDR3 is TGTGCCAGCAGTCCGTTAGACGGGAATGATTCACCCCTCCACTTT. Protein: CASSPLDGNDSPLHF.

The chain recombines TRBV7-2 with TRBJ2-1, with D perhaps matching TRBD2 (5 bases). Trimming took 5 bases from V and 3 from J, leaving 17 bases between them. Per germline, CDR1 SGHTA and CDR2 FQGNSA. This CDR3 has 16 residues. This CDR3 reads CASSPGVYKDYNEQFF. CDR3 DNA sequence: TGTGCCAGCAGCCCCGGGGTTTATAAGGACTACAATGAGCAGTTCTTC.

The CDR3 sequence: CASSYSVKYSYEQYF. In DNA, the CDR3 is TGTGCCAGCAGTTACTCGGTGAAGTACTCCTACGAGCAGTACTTC. This chain connects TRBV6-5 to TRBJ2-7; D gene uncertain. The germline V gene encodes CDR1 MNHEY and CDR2 SVGAGI. V was clipped by 0 bases and J by 0 bases, with 9 bases between them. CDR3 length equals 15 residues.

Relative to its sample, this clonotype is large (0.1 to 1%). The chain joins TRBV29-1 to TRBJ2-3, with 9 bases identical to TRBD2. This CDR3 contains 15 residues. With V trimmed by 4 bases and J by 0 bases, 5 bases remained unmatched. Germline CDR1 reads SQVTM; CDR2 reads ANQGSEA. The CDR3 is CSVVAGVHSTDTQYF. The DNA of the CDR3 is TGCAGCGTTGTAGCGGGGGTCCATAGCACAGATACGCAGTATTTT.

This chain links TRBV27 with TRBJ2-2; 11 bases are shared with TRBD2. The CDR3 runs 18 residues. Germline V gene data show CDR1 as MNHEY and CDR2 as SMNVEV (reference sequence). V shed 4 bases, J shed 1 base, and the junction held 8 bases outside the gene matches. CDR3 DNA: TGTGCCAGCAGTTCCCTGACTAGCGGGGTTCGGAACACCGGGGAGCTGTTTTTT. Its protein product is CASSSLTSGVRNTGELFF.

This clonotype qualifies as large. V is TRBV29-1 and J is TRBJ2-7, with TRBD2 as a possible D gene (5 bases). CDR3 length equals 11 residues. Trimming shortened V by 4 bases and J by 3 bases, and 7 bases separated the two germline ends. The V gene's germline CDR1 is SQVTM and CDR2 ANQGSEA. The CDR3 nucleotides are TGCAGCGTTGTGAGGGACTACGAGCAGTACTTC. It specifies CSVVRDYEQYF.

The CDR3 protein is CASSDQYYGYTF. CDR3 nucleotides: TGTGCCAGCAGTGACCAGTACTATGGCTACACCTTC. The gene calls are TRBV6-1 and TRBJ1-2, with unresolved D. CDR1 and CDR2 from the germline V gene are MNHNS and SASEGT. The CDR3 is made up of 12 amino acids. V lost 3 bases, J lost 3 bases, and 5 bases lay in between.

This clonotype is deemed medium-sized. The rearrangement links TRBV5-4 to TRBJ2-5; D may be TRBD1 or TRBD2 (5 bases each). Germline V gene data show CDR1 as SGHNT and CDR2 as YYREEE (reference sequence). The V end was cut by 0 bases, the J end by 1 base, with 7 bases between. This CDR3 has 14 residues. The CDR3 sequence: CASSLAGTQETQYF. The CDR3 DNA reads TGTGCCAGCAGCTTGGCCGGGACCCAAGAGACCCAGTACTTC.

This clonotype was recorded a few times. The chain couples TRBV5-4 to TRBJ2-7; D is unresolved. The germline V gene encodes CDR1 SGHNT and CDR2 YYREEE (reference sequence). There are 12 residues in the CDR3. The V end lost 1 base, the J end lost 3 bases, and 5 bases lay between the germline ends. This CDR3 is CASSLRGYEQYF. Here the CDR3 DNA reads TGTGCCAGCAGCTTGAGAGGCTACGAGCAGTACTTC.

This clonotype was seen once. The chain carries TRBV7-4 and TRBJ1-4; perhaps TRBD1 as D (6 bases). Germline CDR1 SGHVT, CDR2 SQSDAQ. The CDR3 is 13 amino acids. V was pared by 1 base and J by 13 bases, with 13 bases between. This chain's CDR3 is CASSLEDRRRLFF. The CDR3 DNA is TGTGCCAGCAGCTTAGAGGACAGAAGGCGACTGTTTTTT.

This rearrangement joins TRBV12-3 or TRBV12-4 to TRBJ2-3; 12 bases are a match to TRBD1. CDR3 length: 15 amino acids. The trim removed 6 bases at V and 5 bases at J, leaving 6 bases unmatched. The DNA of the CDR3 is TGTGCCAGCAGCAAAGGGACAGGGGGCCAAGATACGCAGTATTTT. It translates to CASSKGTGGQDTQYF.

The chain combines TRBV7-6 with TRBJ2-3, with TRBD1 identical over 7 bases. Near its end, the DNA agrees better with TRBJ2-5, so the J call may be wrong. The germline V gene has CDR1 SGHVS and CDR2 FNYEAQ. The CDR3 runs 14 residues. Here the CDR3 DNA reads TGTGCCAGCAGGAAAGGACAGGTTCAAGAGACCCAGTACTTC. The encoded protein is CASRKGQVQETQYF.